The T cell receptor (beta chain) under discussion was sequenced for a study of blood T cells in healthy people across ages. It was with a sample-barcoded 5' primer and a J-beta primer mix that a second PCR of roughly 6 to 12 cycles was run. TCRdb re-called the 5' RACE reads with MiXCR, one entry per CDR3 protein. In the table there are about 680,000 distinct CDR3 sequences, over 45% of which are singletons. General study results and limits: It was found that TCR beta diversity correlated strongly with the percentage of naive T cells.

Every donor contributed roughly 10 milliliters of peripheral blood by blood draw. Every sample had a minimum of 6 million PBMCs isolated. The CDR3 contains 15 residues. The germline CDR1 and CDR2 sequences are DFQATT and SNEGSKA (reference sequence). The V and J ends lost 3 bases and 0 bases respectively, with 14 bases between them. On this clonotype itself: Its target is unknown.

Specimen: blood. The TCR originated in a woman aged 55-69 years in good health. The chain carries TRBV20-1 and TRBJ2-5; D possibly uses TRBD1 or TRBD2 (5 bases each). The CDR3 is CSARKGTDYQETQYF. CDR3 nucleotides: TGCAGTGCTAGGAAGGGGACGGATTACCAAGAGACCCAGTACTTC.